This T cell receptor beta chain came from a study of T cells after yellow fever vaccination. V was pared by 3 bases and J by 6 bases, with 21 bases between. This CDR3 region has 16 residues. TCRdb reanalysed the 5' RACE reads using MiXCR and keeps one entry per CDR3 protein. The sample yields over 200,000 distinct CDR3 sequences, more than 6.5% seen once. Study findings and constraints: At 95% to 98% for CD4 and 88% for CD8, most primary-vaccination clones showed up again after the booster.

To note about this clonotype: Antigen: not known.

The sequencing here drew on CD4+ T cells sorted from PBMCs, taken on the day of the yellow fever booster vaccination. The sequence was collected from a man aged 30 to 39 who received the YFV17D yellow fever vaccine. This chain joins TRBV12-3 or TRBV12-4 and TRBJ2-7, with a weak D call TRBD2 (6 bases). The CDR3 here is CASSLSPGVGGCEQYF. CDR3 DNA sequence: TGTGCCAGCAGTTTGTCCCCGGGGGTGGGAGGTTGCGAGCAGTACTTC.